The 9 T cell receptor beta chains listed next were all sequenced from one sample in a study of yellow fever vaccine responses in identical twins. TCRdb independently ran MiXCR on the RT-PCR reads; one entry per CDR3 protein. This sample yields 5,500 to 8,000 distinct CDR3 sequences, of which 70% to 90% are seen a single time; more than 0.95% belongs to the top ten. The sample consisted of T cells from blood (PBMCs), unsorted or a sorted subset (not recorded which), taken before or after yellow fever vaccination (not recorded which). The source is a young woman who received the yellow fever vaccine.

This chain links TRBV28 with TRBJ1-2; perhaps TRBD1 as D (5 bases). The CDR3 contains 12 residues. With 7 bases removed from V and 7 bases from J, the gap between germline ends came to 13 bases. The germline V gene has CDR1 MDHEN and CDR2 SYDVKM. DNA for the CDR3: TGTGCCAGCACCCCACCCGGGGCTGGCTACACCTTC. The encoded protein is CASTPPGAGYTF.

V is TRBV12-3 or TRBV12-4 and J is TRBJ1-6, with D possibly TRBD1 on 5 matching bases. CDR3 length: 12 amino acids. V shed 6 bases and J shed 7 bases, with 7 bases lying between them. This CDR3 is CASSRQNSPLHF. As DNA, the CDR3 is TGTGCCAGCAGCCGACAGAATTCACCCCTCCACTTT.

The chain carries TRBV7-9 and TRBJ2-1; unclear D gene. Germline-derived CDR1 and CDR2 are SEHNR and FQNEAQ (reference sequence). V was clipped by 6 bases and J by 8 bases, with 23 bases between them. This CDR3 is built from 16 residues. The CDR3 region is CASRSRPDPLTDEQFF. The CDR3 coding sequence is TGTGCCAGCAGGTCAAGGCCGGACCCCCTCACCGATGAGCAGTTCTTC.

The chain joins TRBV20-1 to TRBJ1-2; TRBD1 is a possible D gene (6 bases). V was pared by 0 bases and J by 2 bases, with 16 bases between. Germline loops: CDR1 DFQATT, CDR2 SNEGSKA (reference sequence). The CDR3 loop spans 16 amino acids. In DNA, the CDR3 is TGCAGTGCTAGAGAATTTCGAGGGGGGCCGAACTATGGCTACACCTTC. Protein sequence: CSAREFRGGPNYGYTF.

The CDR3 protein is CASSLVEFGEETQYF. CDR3 DNA sequence: TGTGCCAGCAGCTTAGTAGAGTTCGGGGAAGAGACCCAGTACTTC. The chain links TRBV7-6 to TRBJ2-5, with D perhaps matching TRBD2 (5 bases). Per the germline V gene, CDR1 is SGHVS and CDR2 is FNYEAQ. This CDR3 region has 15 residues. Trimming shortened V by 1 base and J by 3 bases, and 12 bases separated the two germline ends.

The genes are TRBV29-1 and TRBJ2-7; TRBD2 is a possible D gene (6 bases). CDR3 length: 12 residues. Trimming cost V 8 bases and J 0 bases, with 11 bases left between them. The V gene's germline CDR1 is SQVTM and CDR2 ANQGSEA. The DNA of the CDR3 is TGCAGCTTCCGGGACTTCTCCTACGAGCAGTACTTC. This gives the protein CSFRDFSYEQYF.

This clonotype was seen just once. V is TRBV11-1 and J is TRBJ2-3; 8 bases fit TRBD1. CDR1 and CDR2 from the germline V gene are SGHAT and FQDESV (reference sequence). J was trimmed by 2 bases and V by 5 bases; bases with no gene match: 9. The CDR3 loop spans 16 amino acids. The CDR3 protein is CASSLGQGLFTDTQYF. The CDR3 bases are TGTGCCAGCAGCCTCGGACAGGGATTATTCACAGATACGCAGTATTTT.

Points on this clonotype: The DNA is omitted, as the CDR3 cannot be located on it reliably, and the CDR3 follows TCRdb's listing. The chain recombines TRBV7-2 with TRBJ2-2; no check of the table's D call, TRBD2, against the DNA was made. Including both end residues, the CDR3 is 18 amino acids long. Germline V gene lookup returns CDR1 SGHTA and CDR2 FQGNSA. The CDR3 loop reads CASSLASGLAGVPGSCFF.

V is TRBV29-1 and J is TRBJ2-3; 7 bases match TRBD1. V dropped 4 bases and J dropped 2; count of bases not matched to a gene: 12. The CDR3 contains 16 residues. Germline assignment: CDR1 SQVTM and CDR2 ANQGSEA. The CDR3 DNA is TGCAGCGTTGGACTGGGGACAGCTCCGTCCACAGATACGCAGTATTTT. Its translation is CSVGLGTAPSTDTQYF.